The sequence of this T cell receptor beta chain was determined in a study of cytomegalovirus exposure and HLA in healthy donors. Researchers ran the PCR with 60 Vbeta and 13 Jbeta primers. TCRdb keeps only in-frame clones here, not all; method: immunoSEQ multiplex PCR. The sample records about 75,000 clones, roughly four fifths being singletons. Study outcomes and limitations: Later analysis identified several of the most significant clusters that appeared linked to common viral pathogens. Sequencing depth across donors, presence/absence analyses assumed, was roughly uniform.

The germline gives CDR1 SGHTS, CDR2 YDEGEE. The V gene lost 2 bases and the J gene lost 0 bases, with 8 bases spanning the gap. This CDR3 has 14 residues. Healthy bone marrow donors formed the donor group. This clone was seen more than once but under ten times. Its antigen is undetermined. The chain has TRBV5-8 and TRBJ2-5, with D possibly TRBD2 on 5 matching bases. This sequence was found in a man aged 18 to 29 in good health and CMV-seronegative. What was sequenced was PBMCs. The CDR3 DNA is TGTGCCAGCAGCTTACTCGGGAACCAAGAGACCCAGTACTTC. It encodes CASSLLGNQETQYF.